This T cell receptor beta chain was documented in a study of blood T cells in healthy people across ages. The table lists this clonotype with a few counts. Its antigen is undetermined. The use of a sample-barcoded 5' primer and a J-beta primer mix characterized a second PCR of 7 to 11 cycles. In TCRdb, the 5' RACE reads were re-called with MiXCR into one record per CDR3 protein. The sample records roughly 1 million distinct CDR3 sequences, approximately 26% being singletons. This CDR3 has 16 amino acids. Looked up from germline, CDR1 is MDHEN and CDR2 is SYDVKM. Study findings and constraints: Higher naive T cell percentage went strongly together with higher TCR beta diversity.

The same sample was also used in a study of T cells of mothers and their children. That study reports: A few healthy Caucasian mothers served as donors, and their six children did as well. Sequencing got over 9 million TCR beta CDR3 reads from each mother and around 3.1 million from each child. Researchers report slightly higher, though non-significant, overlap in related mother-child pairs than in unrelated pairs.

Sequenced material: blood. The TCR originated in a girl aged 2-10 years in good health. The chain employs TRBV28 and TRBJ2-5; 10 bases align to TRBD2. The J call could be wrong; TRBJ2-7 is a better fit for the DNA end. CDR3 in amino acids: CASSLASGSWSYEQYF. CDR3 in DNA: TGTGCCAGCAGTTTGGCTAGCGGGAGTTGGTCCTACGAGCAGTACTTC.